These 25 T cell receptor beta chains were sequenced from one sample in a study of T cells in Graves' hyperthyroidism and ophthalmopathy. Researchers took RNA transcripts and amplified the TCR beta CDR3 regions from them. First-round RT-PCR with HTBI primers amplified the TCR CDR3 region. Each CDR3 protein is one row after TCRdb ran MiXCR on the multiplex PCR reads. This table holds 250,000 or so distinct CDR3 sequences, roughly 15% found once. The specimen sequenced was blood. The receptor set was obtained from a woman aged 45-60 years with Graves' hyperthyroidism that later progressed to Graves' ophthalmopathy.

This clonotype has more than one count but fewer than ten. The chain uses TRBV19 and TRBJ1-2; tentative D call: TRBD1 (5 bases). There are 12 residues in the CDR3. CDR1 is LNHDA, CDR2 SQIVND, per germline (reference sequence). Between the trimmed V and J ends, which lost 2 bases and 7 bases, there was a span of 8 bases. CDR3 amino acids: CASSIRDGGYTF. CDR3 DNA: TGTGCCAGTAGTATAAGGGACGGTGGCTACACCTTC.

The chain employs TRBV6-1 and TRBJ1-1, with 8 bases aligning to TRBD1. This CDR3 is built from 15 residues. V was pared by 2 bases and J by 11 bases, with 13 bases of the junction left unmatched. The germline V gene has CDR1 MNHNS and CDR2 SASEGT. For the CDR3, the DNA is TGTGCCAGCAGTGAACAGGGGTCAGGGGGCGGCTGGGCTTTCTTT. It yields the protein CASSEQGSGGGWAFF.

This clonotype appeared many times. This chain connects TRBV2 to TRBJ2-2; 11 bases line up with TRBD2. Germline V gene lookup returns CDR1 SNHLY and CDR2 FYNNEI. Trimming at V came to 6 bases and at J to 7 bases, leaving 7 bases not matched to a gene. The CDR3 is 15 residues long. As DNA, the CDR3 is TGTGCCAGCAGGGTACTAGCGGGAGAAGTCGGGGAGCTGTTTTTT. Amino acids: CASRVLAGEVGELFF.

This clonotype was counted many times. The J gene is TRBJ1-1, the V gene TRBV19; D remains unclear. The CDR3 runs 14 residues. In germline, CDR1 is LNHDA, CDR2 SQIVND (reference sequence). V was clipped by 3 bases and J by 1 base, with 9 bases between them. CDR3 region: CASSIVGANTEAFF. The CDR3 region has the DNA TGTGCCAGTAGTATCGTCGGCGCGAACACTGAAGCTTTCTTT.

This clonotype showed up many times. The V call is TRBV20-1, the J call TRBJ2-3, with D perhaps given as TRBD1 or TRBD2 (5 bases each). The CDR3 is 14 residues long. CDR1 is DFQATT and CDR2 is SNEGSKA in the germline V gene (reference sequence). V was cut by 5 bases and J by 6 bases, with 18 bases left in between. The CDR3 DNA reads as TGCAGTGCTCGGGACGTAGGACTCTTCGATACGCAGTATTTT. It codes for CSARDVGLFDTQYF.

This clonotype was counted a few times. A much larger clone lies one base from this, so it may be a read error. The rearrangement uses TRBV12-3 or TRBV12-4 and TRBJ2-7; 11 bases agree with TRBD1. This CDR3 spans 14 amino acids. J gave up 7 bases and V 3 bases, and 5 bases lay outside the gene matches. The CDR3 loop is CASSFGQGANEQYF. CDR3 sequence (DNA): TGTGCCAGCAGTTTTGGACAGGGGGCTAATGAGCAGTACTTC.

This clonotype was recorded at least ten times. This rearrangement joins TRBV7-8 to TRBJ2-7; D remains unclear. The CDR3 totals 13 residues. The ends were cut back, 2 bases at V and 2 bases at J, with 7 bases in the middle. Germline V gene lookup returns CDR1 SGHVS and CDR2 FQNEAQ. The CDR3 spells CASSLQSTYEQYF. The CDR3 nucleotides are TGTGCCAGCAGCTTACAGAGTACCTACGAGCAGTACTTC.

The J gene is TRBJ1-2, the V gene TRBV7-9, with 7 bases lining up with TRBD1. Germline V CDR1 and CDR2: SEHNR, FQNEAQ (reference sequence). The CDR3 has 14 residues. Unmatched junction bases numbered 9, after V lost 3 bases and J lost 8 bases. DNA for the CDR3: TGTGCCAGCAGCTTTCGGGACAGCGCCAGGGGCTACACCTTC. The encoded protein is CASSFRDSARGYTF.

This clonotype was observed at least ten times. The chain combines TRBV5-1 with TRBJ2-4; D gene ambiguous. Trimming took 6 bases from V and 0 from J, leaving 25 bases between them. Germline CDR1 is SGHRS and CDR2 is YFSETQ. This CDR3 has 19 amino acids. The chain's CDR3 is CASTWGTIGGSLAKNIQYF. CDR3 nucleotide sequence: TGCGCCAGCACGTGGGGAACTATCGGTGGGTCTCTAGCCAAAAACATTCAGTACTTC. Combining the CDR3 with reference TRBV5-1 and TRBJ2-4 gives the whole variable domain KAGVTQTPRYLIKTRGQQVTLSCSPISGHRSVSWYQQTPGQGLQFLFEYFSETQRNKGNFPGRFSGRQFSNSRSEMNVSTLELGDSALYLCASTWGTIGGSLAKNIQYFGAGTRLSVL.

The chain carries TRBV20-1 and TRBJ2-5, with a weak D call TRBD2 (6 bases). V lost 1 base and J lost 9, with 21 bases in between. The CDR3 extends over 15 amino acids. In germline, CDR1 is DFQATT, CDR2 SNEGSKA (reference sequence). The CDR3 is CSARALLLPGGSQYF. The CDR3 nucleotides are TGCAGTGCTAGAGCCCTCCTGCTTCCCGGAGGGTCCCAGTACTTC.

This clonotype came up a few times. The chain links TRBV5-1 to TRBJ2-1, with 11 bases fitting TRBD2. The CDR3 has 16 residues. CDR1 and CDR2 (germline): SGHRS, YFSETQ. With 5 bases clipped from V and 7 bases from J, the junction kept 11 bases outside the gene matches. This CDR3 reads CASRLGRLAGRNEQFF. Here the CDR3 DNA reads TGCGCCAGCAGGCTGGGACGACTAGCGGGAAGGAATGAGCAGTTCTTC.

This clonotype was recorded many times. This chain links TRBV19 with TRBJ2-1; D uncertain. Germline CDR1 LNHDA, CDR2 SQIVND (reference sequence). The CDR3 spans 14 residues. The V end lost 5 bases, the J end lost 8 bases, and 16 bases lay between the germline ends. The CDR3 sequence is CASSVTRFVDEQFF. In DNA, the CDR3 is TGTGCCAGTAGTGTCACCAGGTTTGTGGATGAGCAGTTCTTC.

This clonotype was counted many times. This chain uses TRBV6-5 with TRBJ2-3; D possibly corresponds to TRBD2 (6 bases). Germline V gene data show CDR1 as MNHEY and CDR2 as SVGAGI. The CDR3 runs to 14 residues. V was cut by 2 bases and J by 4 bases, with 10 bases left in between. The CDR3 DNA follows: TGTGCCAGCAGTTACCGGAGGGCCGCAGATACGCAGTATTTT. Its protein product is CASSYRRAADTQYF.

This clonotype was counted ten times or more. The gene calls are TRBV7-2 and TRBJ1-2; no clear D gene. Trimming stripped 5 bases from V and 8 bases from J, with 12 bases between. The germline V gene has CDR1 SGHTA and CDR2 FQGNSA. This CDR3 has 12 residues. The CDR3: CASSRVGGGYTF. The DNA of the CDR3 is TGTGCCAGCAGCCGTGTTGGCGGCGGCTACACCTTC.

V gene TRBV28 combines with J gene TRBJ1-1; D gene uncertain. CDR1 and CDR2 from the germline V gene are MDHEN and SYDVKM. CDR3 length: 14 amino acids. V was trimmed by 5 bases and J by 2 bases, leaving 12 bases between them. This CDR3 reads CASSPTQPNTEAFF. DNA of the CDR3: TGTGCCAGCAGTCCAACTCAGCCTAACACTGAAGCTTTCTTT.

This clonotype was seen a few times. The V and J genes are TRBV6-1 and TRBJ2-5, with D unclear. CDR1 and CDR2 (germline): MNHNS, SASEGT. Deletions cut 5 bases from V and 13 bases from J, with 14 bases between. The CDR3 has 11 residues. CDR3 nucleotides: TGTGCCAGCAGTTTCACCTCCGTCATGTACTTC. Translating it yields CASSFTSVMYF.

In this sample, this clonotype turned up many times. The V and J genes are TRBV20-1 and TRBJ2-3, with D tentatively TRBD1 or TRBD2 (5 bases each). The germline gives CDR1 DFQATT, CDR2 SNEGSKA (reference sequence). V was pared by 0 bases and J by 5 bases, with 12 bases between. The CDR3 spans 14 residues. The CDR3 DNA reads TGCAGTGCTAGAGACTTCACGAGGGGAGATACGCAGTATTTT. It codes for CSARDFTRGDTQYF.

This clonotype was counted between two and nine times. The gene calls are TRBV9 and TRBJ2-1; no clear D gene. V was clipped by 0 bases and J by 1 base, with 11 bases between them. Per germline, CDR1 SGDLS and CDR2 YYNGEE. The CDR3 has 16 residues. The CDR3 region has the DNA TGTGCCAGCAGCGTAGATCCGAAAGGATCCTACAATGAGCAGTTCTTC. Translation gives CASSVDPKGSYNEQFF.

The sample holds many counts of this clonotype. The chain recombines TRBV4-1 with TRBJ2-1; 9 bases align to TRBD2. Germline lookup yields CDR1 MGHRA and CDR2 YSYEKL. CDR3 length equals 15 residues. With 4 bases clipped from V and 5 bases from J, the junction kept 6 bases outside the gene matches. For the CDR3, the DNA is TGCGCCAGCAGCCGAATTAGCGGGAGCAACAATGAGCAGTTCTTC. The encoded protein is CASSRISGSNNEQFF.

This clonotype has a count of ten or more. The genes are TRBV28 and TRBJ1-5, with 8 bases aligning to TRBD1. The V gene end was trimmed by 6 bases and the J gene end by 3 bases; junction bases not matched to a gene: 10. The CDR3 length is 16 residues. Per germline, CDR1 MDHEN and CDR2 SYDVKM. DNA of the CDR3: TGTGCCAGCAGGCCCCGGGACAGGTTTTTCAATCAGCCCCAGCATTTT. Its protein is CASRPRDRFFNQPQHF.

The sample holds many counts of this clonotype. The chain joins TRBV28 to TRBJ2-6; 9 positions match TRBD1. The CDR3 consists of 17 residues. Trimming removed 6 bases from V and 1 base from J; junction bases left unmatched: 7. CDR1 and CDR2 from the germline V gene are MDHEN and SYDVKM. CDR3 sequence reads: CASSPGTGFSGANVLTF. As DNA, the CDR3 is TGTGCCAGCAGCCCCGGGACAGGGTTTTCTGGGGCCAACGTCCTGACTTTC. The complete variable domain, with remaining parts taken from reference TRBV28 and TRBJ2-6, reads DVKVTQSSRYLVKRTGEKVFLECVQDMDHENMFWYRQDPGLGLRLIYFSYDVKMKEKGDIPEGYSVSREKKERFSLILESASTNQTSMYLCASSPGTGFSGANVLTFGAGSRLTVL.

The chain uses TRBV6-6 and TRBJ1-3; tentative D call: TRBD1 (5 bases). The V and J ends lost 2 bases and 8 bases respectively, with 16 bases between them. The CDR3 is 15 amino acids. Germline V CDR1 and CDR2: MNHNY, SVGAGI (reference sequence). CDR3 sequence (DNA): TGTGCCAGCAGTTACCTCGGGACCCCAGGTGACACCATATATTTT. Encoded protein: CASSYLGTPGDTIYF.

The rearrangement joins TRBV29-1 to TRBJ1-4; possible D gene TRBD1, 5 bases. The CDR3 extends over 13 amino acids. With 7 bases removed from V and 7 bases from J, the gap between germline ends came to 16 bases. Germline assignment: CDR1 SQVTM and CDR2 ANQGSEA. The CDR3 is CSAGSRGGEKLFF. The CDR3, as DNA: TGCAGCGCCGGAAGCCGGGGGGGTGAAAAACTGTTTTTT. Using reference TRBV29-1 and TRBJ1-4 for the parts outside the CDR3, the full variable domain is SAVISQKPSRDICQRGTSLTIQCQVDSQVTMMFWYRQQPGQSLTLIATANQGSEATYESGFVIDKFPISRPNLTFSTLTVSNMSPEDSSIYLCSAGSRGGEKLFFGSGTQLSVL.

This chain connects TRBV5-1 to TRBJ1-1; D unresolved. Trimming left V 9 bases short and J 4 bases short, with 13 bases between. Per the germline V gene, CDR1 is SGHRS and CDR2 is YFSETQ. This CDR3 is built from 12 residues. CDR3 sequence (DNA): TGCGCCACCTCCATTGGAGGCACTGAAGCTTTCTTT. This sequence encodes CATSIGGTEAFF.

The rearrangement joins TRBV5-4 to TRBJ2-3; D gene uncertain. The CDR3 has 15 amino acids. V lost 2 bases to trimming and J lost 1 base, with 11 bases between them. Germline CDR1 reads SGHNT; CDR2 reads YYREEE (reference sequence). The CDR3 sequence: CASSFRAQRTDTQYF. The CDR3 DNA follows: TGTGCCAGCAGCTTTCGGGCTCAGCGCACAGATACGCAGTATTTT.